This T cell receptor beta chain was sequenced during a study of blood T cell repertoires in COVID-19 (dated by TCRdb to the early 2020s). General notes on the study: Samples covering the acute and convalescent phases of COVID-19 were provided by collaborators in the United States, Italy and Spain. The samples were drawn from two sources: the first 160 participants of the ongoing ImmuneRACE study, and 950 to 1,500 subjects contributed by 6 global collaborators. The prospective study material was composed of cDNA or gDNA derived from T cells, B-cell-depleted T cells, or PBMCs. Deeply sampled blood TCRbeta repertoires from subjects exposed to, actively infected with, or recovered from COVID-19 were included in the dataset. The repertoires were released in a freely available public database intended as a resource for research on the immune response to SARS-CoV-2. Sample metadata almost always included a de-identified subject ID, COVID-19 status, age in years and sex. Where HLA class I and class II types were available, the types were taken from metadata supplied by the sample provider, not from assay-based typing. Broad study findings and their caveats: The quantity of clinical and demographic metadata differed by source and by participant and was supplied without curation.

This clone was seen at least ten times. This receptor's antigen is unknown. No base qualities exist here, and no much larger clone lies one base off it. The immunoSEQ Assay, a bias-controlled multiplex PCR, was used to amplify TCRbeta CDR3 regions from genomic DNA. In the source study's methods: Nucleated cell counts per sample were estimated from amplification of reference gene primers within the assay. To quantify the absolute abundance of each unique TCRbeta CDR3 rearrangement, sequence reads were collapsed and filtered. Productive Simpson clonality was computed per sample as the square root of Simpson's diversity index over productive rearrangements. The clones in this table, taken by TCRdb from immuneACCESS, are in-frame only. Not every clone is retained; where verified, under half of the shortfall comes from an unresolved V gene, and the cause of the rest is unknown. D and trimming were read from the DNA, whereas the V and J calls and clone size are those reported in that table. The sample yields about 89,000 clones; roughly 80% were counted once. The biggest ten clones account for over 5.5% of the sample.

V and J lose 3 bases and 0 bases, and a span of 12 bases separates them. CDR1 and CDR2, looked up from the germline V gene (reference sequence), are LNHDA and SQIVND. The cysteine opens and the phenylalanine closes a CDR3 of 16 amino acids. Just CDR3 DNA is preserved here, 48 bases in frame from base 1. At one collaborating source in Seattle, patients were enrolled during active infection and were followed longitudinally through the course of disease. Whole blood was collected in K2EDTA tubes by collaborating institutions according to the institutions' own protocols. For TCRbeta analysis, collaborators shipped samples as frozen whole blood, isolated PBMCs, or DNA extracted from either of those sample types.

The sequence was obtained from a man between 65 and 85 years old with COVID-19, enrolled during active disease. The rearrangement combines TRBV19 with TRBJ2-1; possibly the D gene is TRBD2, per 6 matching bases. Material for sequencing was peripheral blood. The CDR3 here reads CASSMTGSSSYNEQFF. The DNA is as follows: TGTGCCAGTAGTATGACCGGGAGCAGCTCCTACAATGAGCAGTTCTTC.